The 31 T cell receptor beta chains presented below share a single source sample, sequenced in a study of early T cells in non-severe SARS-CoV-2 infection. TCRdb fed the 5' RACE reads into MiXCR, producing one record per CDR3 protein. Counted here are some 58,000 distinct CDR3 sequences, around 11% occurring once; the ten biggest clones make up about 2.7%. Sequenced here: whole blood, sampled at baseline. These receptors all come from an adult who was a healthcare worker with PCR-confirmed SARS-CoV-2 infection or an uninfected control (not recorded which).

With respect to this clonotype: At one boundary the junction diverges from the germline segment, which might be a read error. The rearrangement links TRBV11-2 to TRBJ2-3, with TRBD1 matching over 8 bases. In germline, CDR1 is SGHAT, CDR2 FQNNGV. The CDR3 length is 14 residues. CDR3 sequence reads: CASRPGQGTDTHYF. The CDR3 DNA sequence: TGTGCCAGCAGGCCAGGACAGGGCACAGATACGCACTATTTT.

This clonotype has a handful of counts. This chain uses TRBV29-1 with TRBJ2-2, with D tentatively TRBD1 or TRBD2 (5 bases each). V lost 6 bases, J lost 0 bases, and 14 bases lay in between. This CDR3 has 15 amino acids. Germline CDR1 SQVTM, CDR2 ANQGSEA. The CDR3 DNA is TGCAGCGTCGGAGGACACAAGCCGAACACCGGGGAGCTGTTTTTT. This gives the protein CSVGGHKPNTGELFF.

This clonotype was counted at least ten times. The chain carries TRBV20-1 and TRBJ1-2; D is unclear. This CDR3 contains 13 residues. V was shortened by 3 bases and J by 2 bases, with 10 bases between the two germline ends. Germline lookup yields CDR1 DFQATT and CDR2 SNEGSKA (reference sequence). This CDR3 is CSASPAGNYGYTF. In nucleotides, the CDR3 is TGCAGTGCTAGTCCGGCAGGCAACTATGGCTACACCTTC.

This chain joins TRBV14 and TRBJ2-1; D unclear. Germline CDR1 SGHDN, CDR2 FVKESK. Deletions cut 3 bases from V and 15 bases from J, with 15 bases between. The CDR3 extends over 12 amino acids. The CDR3 DNA follows: TGTGCCAGCAGCCAGAGTCTCGCGATACGGTTCTTC. As protein: CASSQSLAIRFF.

The chain recombines TRBV29-1 with TRBJ1-5; D gene uncertain. CDR1 SQVTM and CDR2 ANQGSEA come from the germline V gene. The CDR3 loop spans 13 amino acids. Trimming took 6 bases from V and 5 from J, leaving 14 bases between them. Written as DNA, the CDR3 is TGCAGCGTCGGAGCGGGGATTGATCAGCCCCAGCATTTT. Its translation: CSVGAGIDQPQHF.

CDR3 DNA sequence: TGTGCCAGCAGCTTAAGGGTCGGAGGTTCAGATACGCAGTATTTT. Its protein product is CASSLRVGGSDTQYF. The chain employs TRBV5-4 and TRBJ2-3, with a possible D match to TRBD2 (5 bases). Trimming left V 2 bases short and J 4 bases short, with 14 bases between. Germline V gene lookup returns CDR1 SGHNT and CDR2 YYREEE (reference sequence). The CDR3 sequence is 15 residues long.

This clonotype came up many times. The chain uses TRBV12-3 or TRBV12-4 and TRBJ1-1; weak D call: TRBD1 (5 bases). V dropped 6 bases and J dropped 0 bases, with 8 bases sitting between them. There are 13 residues in the CDR3. The DNA of the CDR3 is TGTGCCAGCAGAGGGGCGGTGAACACTGAAGCTTTCTTT. Amino acid sequence: CASRGAVNTEAFF.

The chain has TRBV29-1 and TRBJ1-2, with D hard to call. The germline V gene encodes CDR1 SQVTM and CDR2 ANQGSEA. CDR3 length: 12 amino acids. V was clipped by 3 bases and J by 4 bases, with 9 bases between them. The CDR3 sequence: CSVEPSFYGYTF. CDR3 in DNA: TGCAGCGTTGAGCCGTCCTTCTATGGCTACACCTTC.

This clonotype was seen repeatedly, ten times or more. The chain uses TRBV10-3 and TRBJ2-7, with D perhaps being TRBD1 or TRBD2 (5 bases each). Germline loops: CDR1 ENHRY, CDR2 SYGVKD. The CDR3 spans 14 residues. Trimming removed 11 bases from V and 6 bases from J, with 23 bases in between. The CDR3 nucleotides read TGTGCCGCCGGGGCTGGGAGTGGTACGGGCGAGCAGTACTTC. Its protein is CAAGAGSGTGEQYF.

This clonotype occurred a few times. The genes are TRBV13 and TRBJ2-1; TRBD2 is a possible D gene (5 bases). The V end lost 4 bases, the J end lost 0 bases, and 10 bases lay between the germline ends. CDR1 and CDR2 from the germline V gene are PRHDT and FYEKMQ (reference sequence). This CDR3 contains 15 residues. The CDR3 nucleotides are TGTGCCAGCAGCTCTAGCCGGAGCTCCTACAATGAGCAGTTCTTC. It specifies CASSSSRSSYNEQFF.

This clonotype was seen only a few times. The rearrangement links TRBV15 to TRBJ1-1; TRBD1 aligns across 7 bases. In germline, CDR1 is LNHNV, CDR2 YYDKDF (reference sequence). This CDR3 region has 15 residues. Germline trimming cut 1 base from V and 0 bases from J; bases unmatched to any gene: 2. The chain's CDR3 is CATSRAGTVNTEAFF. DNA of the CDR3: TGTGCCACCAGCAGAGCCGGGACAGTGAACACTGAAGCTTTCTTT.

This clonotype was observed at least ten times. The chain couples TRBV20-1 to TRBJ2-3; 7 bases are shared with TRBD1. With 2 bases clipped from V and 9 bases from J, the junction kept 8 bases outside the gene matches. CDR3 length equals 13 residues. Germline-derived CDR1 and CDR2 are DFQATT and SNEGSKA (reference sequence). CDR3 DNA sequence: TGCAGTGCTAGAACGCGACTACAGGGGACGCAGTATTTT. Translating it yields CSARTRLQGTQYF.

CDR3 coding DNA: TGCAGCGTCCACAGGGGCATGAACACTGAAGCTTTCTTT. Translated, it gives CSVHRGMNTEAFF. V is TRBV29-1 and J is TRBJ1-1; 7 bases line up with TRBD1. The CDR3 contains 13 residues. V shed 6 bases, J shed 0 bases, and the junction held 4 bases outside the gene matches. Germline values: CDR1 SQVTM, CDR2 ANQGSEA. The whole variable domain, filled in from reference TRBV29-1 and TRBJ1-1, reads SAVISQKPSRDICQRGTSLTIQCQVDSQVTMMFWYRQQPGQSLTLIATANQGSEATYESGFVIDKFPISRPNLTFSTLTVSNMSPEDSSIYLCSVHRGMNTEAFFGQGTRLTVV.

The chain uses TRBV4-3 and TRBJ1-1; weak D call: TRBD1 (6 bases). Trimming cost V 5 bases and J 8 bases, with 18 bases left between them. The length of the CDR3 is 14 residues. Germline V lookup: CDR1 LGHNA, CDR2 YSLEER. The CDR3 DNA reads as TGCGCCAGCAGCGTGGGTTTGTCGGGGGGCGAAGCTTTCTTT. It yields the protein CASSVGLSGGEAFF.

CDR3 bases: TGTGCCAGCAGCTTAACGGCGGACGGGTGGGAGACCCAGTACTTC. Translating gives CASSLTADGWETQYF. The V and J genes are TRBV7-3 and TRBJ2-5; D is unresolved. V was cut by 0 bases and J by 5 bases, with 13 bases left in between. The CDR3 totals 15 residues. Germline lookup yields CDR1 SGHTA and CDR2 FQGTGA. The variable domain in full, completed from reference TRBV7-3 and TRBJ2-5, reads GAGVSQTPSNKVTEKGKYVELRCDPISGHTALYWYRQSLGQGPEFLIYFQGTGAADDSGLPNDRFFAVRPEGSVSTLKIQRTERGDSAVYLCASSLTADGWETQYFGPGTRLLVL.

This clonotype has just a few counts. The chain is built from TRBV5-1 and TRBJ2-2; a possible D gene is TRBD2 (6 bases). The CDR3 runs to 13 residues. The germline CDR1 and CDR2 sequences are SGHRS and YFSETQ. Between the trimmed V and J ends, which lost 4 bases and 6 bases, there was a span of 10 bases. CDR3 nucleotide sequence: TGCGCCAGCAGCCCGTCGGGGGCCGGGGAGCTGTTTTTT. This gives the protein CASSPSGAGELFF.

The V call is TRBV11-2, the J call TRBJ1-1; D unresolved. V dropped 2 bases and J dropped 8 bases, with 18 bases sitting between them. Germline CDR1 and CDR2: SGHAT and FQNNGV. This CDR3 has 15 amino acids. The CDR3 bases are TGTGCCAGCAGCTTACCTGGCCGGGCGGCGGCCGAAGCTTTCTTT. Protein: CASSLPGRAAAEAFF.

In its sample, this clonotype was seen a few times. The genes are TRBV6-6 and TRBJ2-2; TRBD2 matches 11 bases. CDR3 length equals 20 residues. CDR1 and CDR2 from the germline V gene are MNHNY and SVGAGI (reference sequence). V trimming: 7 bases; J trimming: 1 base; junction bases outside the gene matches: 17. The CDR3 loop is CASTTTRLAGTARNTGELFF. CDR3 coding DNA: TGTGCCAGCACCACAACCAGACTAGCGGGGACTGCCCGGAACACCGGGGAGCTGTTTTTT.

This chain joins TRBV5-1 and TRBJ2-3, with 11 bases that match TRBD2. With V trimmed by 6 bases and J by 4 bases, 7 bases remained unmatched. Germline loops: CDR1 SGHRS, CDR2 YFSETQ. The CDR3 extends over 15 amino acids. As DNA, the CDR3 is TGCGCCAGCAAAGGACTAGCGGGTGTGGCAGATACGCAGTATTTT. Translating gives CASKGLAGVADTQYF.

A few counts support this clonotype. The J gene is TRBJ2-7, the V gene TRBV7-8, with D possibly matching TRBD2 (7 bases). CDR3 length: 15 amino acids. The ends were cut back, 7 bases at V and 3 bases at J, with 19 bases in the middle. Germline V gene lookup returns CDR1 SGHVS and CDR2 FQNEAQ. CDR3 amino acids: CASIPGGGAYYEQYF. CDR3 DNA: TGTGCCAGCATACCGGGGGGCGGAGCCTACTACGAGCAGTACTTC. The entire variable domain, with the rest obtained from reference TRBV7-8 and TRBJ2-7, is as follows: GAGVSQSPRYKVAKRGQDVALRCDPISGHVSLFWYQQALGQGPEFLTYFQNEAQLDKSGLPSDRFFAERPEGSVSTLKIQRTQQEDSAVYLCASIPGGGAYYEQYFGPGTRLTVT.

In its sample, this clonotype was seen a few times. The CDR3 DNA follows: TGTGCCTGGAGTGCAACGGGAGGCACTGAAGCTTTCTTT. This sequence encodes CAWSATGGTEAFF. This chain links TRBV30 with TRBJ1-1; D is undetermined. CDR3 length: 13 amino acids. V was cut by 1 base and J by 4 bases, with 10 bases left in between. Per germline, CDR1 GTSNPN and CDR2 SVGIG (reference sequence).

This clonotype was seen a handful of times. The rearrangement joins TRBV10-1 to TRBJ2-7, with D unclear. This CDR3 has 14 amino acids. CDR1 is WNHNN, CDR2 SYGVQD, per germline (reference sequence). The V end lost 2 bases, the J end lost 2 bases, and 10 bases lay between the germline ends. CDR3 amino acids: CASSEGPLPYEQYF. In DNA, the CDR3 is TGCGCCAGCAGTGAGGGACCACTCCCCTACGAGCAGTACTTC.

The chain carries TRBV6-5 and TRBJ1-1, with D perhaps matching TRBD1 (5 bases). The CDR3 has 13 amino acids. Per the germline V gene, CDR1 is MNHEY and CDR2 is SVGAGI. V was cut by 0 bases and J by 4 bases, with 6 bases left in between. In DNA, the CDR3 is TGTGCCAGCAGTTACTCCAGGGCCACTGAAGCTTTCTTT. The encoded protein is CASSYSRATEAFF.

At least ten counts were recorded for this clonotype. This chain connects TRBV10-3 to TRBJ2-3; 10 bases fit TRBD2. J was trimmed by 2 bases and V by 8 bases; bases with no gene match: 7. CDR1 and CDR2 from the germline V gene are ENHRY and SYGVKD. The CDR3 length is 15 residues. The CDR3 coding sequence is TGTGCCATCTCGTCACTAGCGGGGTCCACAGATACGCAGTATTTT. It is translated as CAISSLAGSTDTQYF.

The rearrangement joins TRBV7-9 to TRBJ1-4; TRBD1 matches at 7 bases. This CDR3 is 15 amino acids long. From germline, CDR1 is SEHNR and CDR2 FQNEAQ (reference sequence). V dropped 5 bases and J dropped 7; count of bases not matched to a gene: 10. The CDR3: CASSASTTGIEKLFF. The DNA for the CDR3 is TGTGCCAGCAGCGCCAGTACGACAGGGATTGAAAAACTGTTTTTT.

The chain employs TRBV23-1 and TRBJ2-7; 12 positions agree with TRBD1. TRBV23-1 is assigned to the ORF class and has an uncertain function. This CDR3 is 19 amino acids long. V dropped 6 bases and J dropped 2; count of bases not matched to a gene: 17. CDR3: CASRDSLQGGQGAPYEQYF. The CDR3 region has the DNA TGCGCCAGCAGAGACTCACTCCAGGGGGGACAGGGGGCTCCCTACGAGCAGTACTTC.

This clonotype has a count of ten or more. This sequence joins TRBV20-1 and TRBJ2-7; TRBD2 matches 7 bases. V lost 6 bases, J lost 7 bases, and 21 bases stayed unmatched. CDR1 is DFQATT, CDR2 SNEGSKA, per germline (reference sequence). CDR3 size: 16 residues. In nucleotides, the CDR3 is TGCAGTGCCCGAATTAATAAAGCGGGGCGAACGGGGGAGCAGTACTTC. This encodes CSARINKAGRTGEQYF.

The chain joins TRBV11-2 to TRBJ1-1; no clear D gene. Trimming pared 5 bases from V and 0 bases from J, leaving 13 bases between. Germline V lookup: CDR1 SGHAT, CDR2 FQNNGV. This CDR3 contains 15 residues. CDR3 amino acids: CASSPQTKMNTEAFF. For the CDR3, the DNA is TGTGCCAGCAGCCCTCAAACGAAGATGAACACTGAAGCTTTCTTT.

V gene TRBV7-6 combines with J gene TRBJ2-2; 11 bases fit TRBD2. The V and J ends lost 8 bases and 5 bases, in that order; junction bases with no gene match: 10. CDR1 SGHVS and CDR2 FNYEAQ come from the germline V gene. The CDR3 extends over 16 amino acids. The CDR3 is CASSLIAGGPTGELFF. Here the CDR3 DNA reads TGTGCCAGCTCCCTGATAGCGGGGGGGCCTACCGGGGAGCTGTTTTTT.

In this sample, this clonotype turned up a few times. This chain joins TRBV4-3 and TRBJ1-1; D is possibly TRBD1 (6 bases). CDR1 and CDR2 from the germline V gene are LGHNA and YSLEER. This CDR3 is built from 14 residues. V was shortened by 4 bases and J by 8 bases, with 17 bases between the two germline ends. CDR3 residues: CASSRLLGASEAFF. CDR3 DNA: TGCGCCAGCAGCCGGCTGTTGGGGGCTTCAGAAGCTTTCTTT.

This clonotype was seen a few times. The rearrangement uses TRBV20-1 and TRBJ2-7; tentatively, D is TRBD1 or TRBD2 (5 bases each). This CDR3 is built from 12 residues. V was clipped by 6 bases and J by 5 bases, with 14 bases between them. Germline V gene sequence: CDR1 DFQATT, CDR2 SNEGSKA (reference sequence). In nucleotides, the CDR3 is TGCAGTGCCACCTTGGGACCCCACGAGCAGTACTTC. This gives the protein CSATLGPHEQYF.